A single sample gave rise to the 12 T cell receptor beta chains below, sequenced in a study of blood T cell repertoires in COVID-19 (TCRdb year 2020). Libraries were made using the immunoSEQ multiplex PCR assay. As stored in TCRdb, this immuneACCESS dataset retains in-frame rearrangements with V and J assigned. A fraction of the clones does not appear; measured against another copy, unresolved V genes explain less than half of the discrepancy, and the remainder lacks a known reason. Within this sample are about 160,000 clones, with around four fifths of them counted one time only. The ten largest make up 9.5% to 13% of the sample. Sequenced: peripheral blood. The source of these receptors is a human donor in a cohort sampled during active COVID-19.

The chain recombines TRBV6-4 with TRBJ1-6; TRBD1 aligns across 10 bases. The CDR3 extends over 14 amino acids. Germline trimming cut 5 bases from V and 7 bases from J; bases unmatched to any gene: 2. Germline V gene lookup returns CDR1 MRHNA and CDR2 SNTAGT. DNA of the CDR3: TGTGCCAGCAGTCCGGACAGGGGGAATTCACCCCTCCACTTT. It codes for CASSPDRGNSPLHF.

This chain's CDR3 is CAWRTGIAGYPLHF. CDR3 coding DNA: TGTGCCTGGAGGACAGGGATTGCCGGTTATCCCCTCCACTTT. The V gene is TRBV30, the J gene TRBJ1-6; 7 bases match TRBD1. V gave up 3 bases and J gave up 13 bases; unmatched junction bases: 12. The CDR3 has 14 amino acids. Germline V lookup: CDR1 GTSNPN, CDR2 SVGIG (reference sequence).

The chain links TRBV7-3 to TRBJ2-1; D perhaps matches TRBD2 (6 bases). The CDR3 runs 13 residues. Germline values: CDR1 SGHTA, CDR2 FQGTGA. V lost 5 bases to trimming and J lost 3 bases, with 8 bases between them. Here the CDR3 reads CASSAGLYNEQFF. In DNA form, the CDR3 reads TGTGCCAGCAGCGCGGGACTCTACAATGAGCAGTTCTTC.

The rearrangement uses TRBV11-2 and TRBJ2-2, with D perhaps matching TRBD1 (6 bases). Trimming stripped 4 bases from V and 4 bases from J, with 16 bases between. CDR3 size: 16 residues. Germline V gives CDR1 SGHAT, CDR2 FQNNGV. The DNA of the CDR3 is TGTGCCAGCAGCTCACAACCAGGGGTAGGCACCGGGGAGCTGTTTTTT. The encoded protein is CASSSQPGVGTGELFF.

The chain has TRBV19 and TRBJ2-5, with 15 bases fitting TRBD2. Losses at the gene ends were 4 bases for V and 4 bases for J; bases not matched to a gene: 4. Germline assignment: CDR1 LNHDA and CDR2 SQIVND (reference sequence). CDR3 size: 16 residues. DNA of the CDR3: TGTGCCAGTAGTAGAGGGACTAGCGGGAGGTCAGAGACCCAGTACTTC. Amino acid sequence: CASSRGTSGRSETQYF.

The CDR3 reads CAITGGTVITEAFF. The CDR3 DNA reads as TGTGCCATCACCGGAGGGACGGTTATCACTGAAGCTTTCTTT. The chain is built from TRBV10-3 and TRBJ1-1; maybe TRBD1 (5 bases). The CDR3 is 14 residues long. V was clipped by 7 bases and J by 4 bases, with 16 bases between them. Germline V lookup: CDR1 ENHRY, CDR2 SYGVKD.

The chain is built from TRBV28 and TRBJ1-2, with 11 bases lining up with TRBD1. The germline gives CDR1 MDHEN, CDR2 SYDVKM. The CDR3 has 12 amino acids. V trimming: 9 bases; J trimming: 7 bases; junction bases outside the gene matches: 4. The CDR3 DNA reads TGTGCCAGAAGAGGGACAGGGGGTGGCTACACCTTC. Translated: CARRGTGGGYTF.

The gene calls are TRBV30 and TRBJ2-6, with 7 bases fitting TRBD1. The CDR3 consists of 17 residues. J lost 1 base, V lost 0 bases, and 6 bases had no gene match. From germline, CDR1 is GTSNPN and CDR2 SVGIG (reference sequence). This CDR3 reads CAWSVRQGTSGANVLTF. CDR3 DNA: TGTGCCTGGAGTGTCCGACAGGGTACTTCTGGGGCCAACGTCCTGACTTTC.

CDR3 region: CASSRIAGDAYEQYF. CDR3 bases: TGTGCCAGTAGTAGAATAGCGGGAGACGCCTACGAGCAGTACTTC. The chain employs TRBV19 and TRBJ2-7, with 9 bases that match TRBD2. The CDR3 contains 15 residues. Per the germline V gene, CDR1 is LNHDA and CDR2 is SQIVND (reference sequence). The junction had 6 bases not matched to a gene; V was cut back by 4 bases and J by 2 bases.

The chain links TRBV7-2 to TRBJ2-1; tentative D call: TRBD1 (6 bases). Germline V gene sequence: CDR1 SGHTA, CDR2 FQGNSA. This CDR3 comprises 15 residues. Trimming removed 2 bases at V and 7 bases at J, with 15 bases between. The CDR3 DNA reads TGTGCCAGCAGCTTATTCGGTGGGGGCGGGAATGAGCAGTTCTTC. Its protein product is CASSLFGGGGNEQFF.

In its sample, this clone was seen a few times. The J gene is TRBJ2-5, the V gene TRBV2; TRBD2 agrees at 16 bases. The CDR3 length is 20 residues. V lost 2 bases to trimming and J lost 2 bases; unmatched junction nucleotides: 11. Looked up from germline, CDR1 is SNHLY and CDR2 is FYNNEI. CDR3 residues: CASSETGTSGGAGLQETQYF. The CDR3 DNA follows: TGTGCCAGCAGTGAAACCGGGACTAGCGGGGGGGCCGGACTTCAAGAGACCCAGTACTTC.

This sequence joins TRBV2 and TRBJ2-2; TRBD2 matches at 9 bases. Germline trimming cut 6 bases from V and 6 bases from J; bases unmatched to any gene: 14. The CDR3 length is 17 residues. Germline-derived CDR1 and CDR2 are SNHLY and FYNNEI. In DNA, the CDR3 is TGTGCCAGCAGGGGAGTGGGAGAGCGGGGGGTCCCCGGGGAGCTGTTTTTT. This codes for CASRGVGERGVPGELFF.